This T cell receptor beta chain is drawn from a study of CD8 T cells in ankylosing spondylitis. TCR beta libraries were made by quantitative 5'-RACE with molecular barcodes. TCRdb fed the 5' RACE reads into MiXCR, producing one record per CDR3 protein. The table records tens of thousands of distinct CDR3 sequences, 27% of them present only once. The CDR3 is 18 residues long. This clonotype was picked up a small number of times. The material sequenced was blood, either unsorted or a sorted T cell fraction (not recorded which). The TCR sequence derives from a male donor with ankylosing spondylitis or in good health (not recorded which). The rearrangement uses TRBV21-1 and TRBJ2-1; no DNA check was done on the table's D call, TRBD2. TRBV21-1 is an annotated pseudogene. Here the CDR3 DNA reads TGTGCCAGCAGCTCCCAGGGTCCTGTAGCGGGAGGGCTGTATGAGCAGTTCTTC. Protein product: CASSSQGPVAGGLYEQFF.